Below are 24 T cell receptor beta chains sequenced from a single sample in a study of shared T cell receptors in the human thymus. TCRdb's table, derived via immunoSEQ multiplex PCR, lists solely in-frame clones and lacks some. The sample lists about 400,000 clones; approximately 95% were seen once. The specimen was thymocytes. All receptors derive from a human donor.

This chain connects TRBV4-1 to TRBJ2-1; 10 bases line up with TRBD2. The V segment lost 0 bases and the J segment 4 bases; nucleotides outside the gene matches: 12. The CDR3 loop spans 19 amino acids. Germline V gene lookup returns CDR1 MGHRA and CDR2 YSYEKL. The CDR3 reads CASSQDSMLAGASYNEQFF. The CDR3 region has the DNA TGCGCCAGCAGCCAAGACTCGATGCTAGCGGGGGCTAGTTACAATGAGCAGTTCTTC.

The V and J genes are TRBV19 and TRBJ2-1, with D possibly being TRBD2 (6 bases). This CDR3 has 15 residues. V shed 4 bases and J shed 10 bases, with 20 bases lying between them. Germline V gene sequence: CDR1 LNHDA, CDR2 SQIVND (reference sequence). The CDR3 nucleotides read TGTGCCAGTAGTACCCGGGACTTACCTGACTTGGAGCAGTTCTTC. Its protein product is CASSTRDLPDLEQFF.

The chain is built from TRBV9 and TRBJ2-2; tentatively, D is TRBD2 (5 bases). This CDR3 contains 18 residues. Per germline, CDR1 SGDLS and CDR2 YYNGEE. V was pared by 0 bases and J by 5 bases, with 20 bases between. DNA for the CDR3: TGTGCCAGCAGCGTAGCGCCCCCGTCCGCCGGGGTAACCGGGGAGCTGTTTTTT. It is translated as CASSVAPPSAGVTGELFF.

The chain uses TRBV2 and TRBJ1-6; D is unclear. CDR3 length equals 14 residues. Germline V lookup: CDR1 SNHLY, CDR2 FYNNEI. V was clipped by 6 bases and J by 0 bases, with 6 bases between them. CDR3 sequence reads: CASRDGSYNSPLHF. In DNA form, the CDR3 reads TGTGCCAGCAGGGACGGCTCCTATAATTCACCCCTCCACTTT.

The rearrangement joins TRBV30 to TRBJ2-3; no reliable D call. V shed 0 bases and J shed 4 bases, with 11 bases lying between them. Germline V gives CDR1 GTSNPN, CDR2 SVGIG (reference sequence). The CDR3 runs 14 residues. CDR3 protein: CAWSVGRGPDTQYF. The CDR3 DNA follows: TGTGCCTGGAGTGTAGGCAGAGGACCAGATACGCAGTATTTT.

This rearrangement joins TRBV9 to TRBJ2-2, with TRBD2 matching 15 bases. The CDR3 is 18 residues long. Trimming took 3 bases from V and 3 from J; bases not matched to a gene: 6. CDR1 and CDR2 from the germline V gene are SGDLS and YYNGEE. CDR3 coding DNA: TGTGCCAGCAGCGGCACCGGGACTAGCGGGAGGTACACCGGGGAGCTGTTTTTT. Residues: CASSGTGTSGRYTGELFF.

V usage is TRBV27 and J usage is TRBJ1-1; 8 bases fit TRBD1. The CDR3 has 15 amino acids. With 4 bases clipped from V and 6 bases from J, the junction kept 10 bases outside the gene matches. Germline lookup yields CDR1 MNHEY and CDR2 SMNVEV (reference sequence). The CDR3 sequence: CASSSDRARAAEAFF. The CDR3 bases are TGTGCCAGCAGTTCGGACAGGGCCAGGGCGGCTGAAGCTTTCTTT.

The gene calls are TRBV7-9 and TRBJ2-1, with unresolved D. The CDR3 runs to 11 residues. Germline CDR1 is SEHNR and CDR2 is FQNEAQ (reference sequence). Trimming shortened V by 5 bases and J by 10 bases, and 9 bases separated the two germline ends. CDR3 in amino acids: CASSTLIEQFF. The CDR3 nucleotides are TGTGCCAGCAGCACGTTGATAGAGCAGTTCTTC. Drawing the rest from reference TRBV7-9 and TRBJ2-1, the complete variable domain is DTGVSQNPRHKITKRGQNVTFRCDPISEHNRLYWYRQTLGQGPEFLTYFQNEAQLEKSRLLSDRFSAERPKGSFSTLEIQRTEQGDSAMYLCASSTLIEQFFGPGTRLTVL.

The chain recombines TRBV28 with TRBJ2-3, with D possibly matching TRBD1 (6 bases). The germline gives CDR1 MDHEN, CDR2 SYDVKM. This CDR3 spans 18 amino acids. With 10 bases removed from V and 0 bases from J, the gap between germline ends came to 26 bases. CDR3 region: CATRDGDTMVTSTDTQYF. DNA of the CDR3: TGTGCCACCCGGGACGGGGACACTATGGTGACTAGCACAGATACGCAGTATTTT.

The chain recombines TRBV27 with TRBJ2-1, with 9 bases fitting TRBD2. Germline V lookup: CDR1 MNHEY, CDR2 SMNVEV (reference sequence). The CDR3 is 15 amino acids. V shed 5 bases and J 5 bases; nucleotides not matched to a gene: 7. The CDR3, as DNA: TGTGCCAGCAGTACGACTAGCGGACCCGACAATGAGCAGTTCTTC. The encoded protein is CASSTTSGPDNEQFF.

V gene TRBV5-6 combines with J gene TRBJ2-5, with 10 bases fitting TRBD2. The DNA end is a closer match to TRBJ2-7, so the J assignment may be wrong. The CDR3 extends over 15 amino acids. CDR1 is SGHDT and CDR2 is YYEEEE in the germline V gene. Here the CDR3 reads CASSLTSGKAYEQYF. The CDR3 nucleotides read TGTGCCAGCAGCTTGACTAGCGGGAAAGCCTACGAGCAGTACTTC.

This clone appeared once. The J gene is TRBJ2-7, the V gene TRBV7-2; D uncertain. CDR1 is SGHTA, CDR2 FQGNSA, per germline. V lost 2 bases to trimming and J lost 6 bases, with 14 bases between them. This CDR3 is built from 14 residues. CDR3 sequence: CASSLPPAVFEQYF. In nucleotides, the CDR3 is TGTGCCAGCAGCTTACCCCCGGCCGTTTTCGAGCAGTACTTC. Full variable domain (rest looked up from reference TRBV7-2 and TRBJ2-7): GAGVSQSPSNKVTEKGKDVELRCDPISGHTALYWYRQSLGQGLEFLIYFQGNSAPDKSGLPSDRFSAERTGGSVSTLTIQRTQQEDSAVYLCASSLPPAVFEQYFGPGTRLTVT.

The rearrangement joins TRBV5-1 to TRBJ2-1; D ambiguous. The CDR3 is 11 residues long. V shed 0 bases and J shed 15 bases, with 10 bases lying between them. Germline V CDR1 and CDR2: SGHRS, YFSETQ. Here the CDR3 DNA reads TGCGCCAGCAGCTTGGAGCTGCGACTGTTCTTC. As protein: CASSLELRLFF.

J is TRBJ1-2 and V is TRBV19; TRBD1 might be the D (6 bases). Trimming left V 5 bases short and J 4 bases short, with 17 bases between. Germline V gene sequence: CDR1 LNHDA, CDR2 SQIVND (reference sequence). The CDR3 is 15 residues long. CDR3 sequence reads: CASSYSGARSYGYTF. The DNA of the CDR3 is TGTGCCAGTAGTTACTCAGGGGCGCGGAGCTATGGCTACACCTTC.

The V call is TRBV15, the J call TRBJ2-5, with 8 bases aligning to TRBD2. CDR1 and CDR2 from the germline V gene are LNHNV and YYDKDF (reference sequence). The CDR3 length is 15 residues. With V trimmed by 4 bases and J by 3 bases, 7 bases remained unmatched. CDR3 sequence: CATSISGLAEETQYF. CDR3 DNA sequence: TGTGCCACCAGCATAAGTGGACTAGCCGAAGAGACCCAGTACTTC.

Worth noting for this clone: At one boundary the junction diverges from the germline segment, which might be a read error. CDR3 protein: CANSLQERIYEQYF. CDR3 DNA sequence: TGTGCCAACAGTTTACAGGAGAGAATATACGAGCAGTACTTC. The chain recombines TRBV27 with TRBJ2-7; D may be TRBD1 (5 bases). CDR1 and CDR2 from the germline V gene are MNHEY and SMNVEV (reference sequence). This CDR3 is built from 14 residues.

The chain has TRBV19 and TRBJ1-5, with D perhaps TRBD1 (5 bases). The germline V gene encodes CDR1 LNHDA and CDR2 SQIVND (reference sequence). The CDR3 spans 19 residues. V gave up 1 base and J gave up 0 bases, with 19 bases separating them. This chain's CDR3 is CASSIVGGLGGYSNQPQHF. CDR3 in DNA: TGTGCCAGTAGTATAGTCGGGGGTTTGGGGGGTTATAGCAATCAGCCCCAGCATTTT.

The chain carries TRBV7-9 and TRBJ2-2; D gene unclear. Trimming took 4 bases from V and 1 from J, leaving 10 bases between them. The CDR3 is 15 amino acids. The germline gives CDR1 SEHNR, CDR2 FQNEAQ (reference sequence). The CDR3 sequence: CASSSRTGNTGELFF. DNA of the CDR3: TGTGCCAGCAGCTCCCGGACGGGGAACACCGGGGAGCTGTTTTTT.

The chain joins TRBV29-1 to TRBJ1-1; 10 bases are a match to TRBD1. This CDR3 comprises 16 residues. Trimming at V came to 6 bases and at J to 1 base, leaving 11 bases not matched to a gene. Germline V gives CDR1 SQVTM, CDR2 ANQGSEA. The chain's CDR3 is CSVLGHGQGGNTEAFF. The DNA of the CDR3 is TGCAGCGTCTTGGGCCATGGACAGGGGGGGAACACTGAAGCTTTCTTT.

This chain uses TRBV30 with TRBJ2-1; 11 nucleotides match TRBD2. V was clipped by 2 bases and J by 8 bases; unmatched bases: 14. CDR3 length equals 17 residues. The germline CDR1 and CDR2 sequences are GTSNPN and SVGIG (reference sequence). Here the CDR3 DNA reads TGTGCCTGGAGTTGGTATGAATTAGCGGGAGGGCCATATGAGCAGTTCTTC. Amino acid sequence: CAWSWYELAGGPYEQFF.

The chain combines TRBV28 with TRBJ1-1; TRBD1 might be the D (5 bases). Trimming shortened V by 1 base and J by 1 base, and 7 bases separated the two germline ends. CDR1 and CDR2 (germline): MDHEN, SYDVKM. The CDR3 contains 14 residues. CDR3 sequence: CASSLSRENTEAFF. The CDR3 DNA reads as TGTGCCAGCAGTTTATCCAGGGAGAACACTGAAGCTTTCTTT. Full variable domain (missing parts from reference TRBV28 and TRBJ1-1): DVKVTQSSRYLVKRTGEKVFLECVQDMDHENMFWYRQDPGLGLRLIYFSYDVKMKEKGDIPEGYSVSREKKERFSLILESASTNQTSMYLCASSLSRENTEAFFGQGTRLTVV.

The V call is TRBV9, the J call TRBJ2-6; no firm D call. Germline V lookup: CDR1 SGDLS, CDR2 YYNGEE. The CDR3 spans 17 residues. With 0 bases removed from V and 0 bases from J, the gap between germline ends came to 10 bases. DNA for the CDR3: TGTGCCAGCAGCGTAGTCGGTAGGAGCTCTGGGGCCAACGTCCTGACTTTC. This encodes CASSVVGRSSGANVLTF.

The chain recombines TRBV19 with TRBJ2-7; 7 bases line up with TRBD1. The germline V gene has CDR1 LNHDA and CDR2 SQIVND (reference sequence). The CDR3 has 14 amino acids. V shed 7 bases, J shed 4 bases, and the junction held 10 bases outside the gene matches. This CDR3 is CASKSGGESYEQYF. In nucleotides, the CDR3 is TGTGCCAGTAAGTCAGGGGGAGAATCTTACGAGCAGTACTTC.

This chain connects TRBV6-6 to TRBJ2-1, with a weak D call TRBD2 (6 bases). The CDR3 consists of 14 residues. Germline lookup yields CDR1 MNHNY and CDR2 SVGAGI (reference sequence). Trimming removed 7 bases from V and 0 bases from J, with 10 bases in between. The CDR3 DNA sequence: TGTGCCAGCAAGGGACTCCTCTCCTACAATGAGCAGTTCTTC. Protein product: CASKGLLSYNEQFF.